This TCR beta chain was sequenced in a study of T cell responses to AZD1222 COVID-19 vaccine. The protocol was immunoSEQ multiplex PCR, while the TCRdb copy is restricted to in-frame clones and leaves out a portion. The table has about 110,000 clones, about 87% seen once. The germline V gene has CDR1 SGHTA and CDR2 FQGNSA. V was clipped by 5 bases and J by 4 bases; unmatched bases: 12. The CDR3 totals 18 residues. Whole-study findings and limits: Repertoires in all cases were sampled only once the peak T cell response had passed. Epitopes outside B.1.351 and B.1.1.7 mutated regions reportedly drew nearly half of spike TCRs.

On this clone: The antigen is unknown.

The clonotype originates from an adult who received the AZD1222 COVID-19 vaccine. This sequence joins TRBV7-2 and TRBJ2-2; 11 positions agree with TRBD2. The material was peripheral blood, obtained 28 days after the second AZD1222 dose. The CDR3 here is CASSVPPGTSGTTGELFF. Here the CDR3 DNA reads TGTGCCAGCAGCGTCCCCCCCGGGACTAGCGGTACCACCGGGGAGCTGTTTTTT. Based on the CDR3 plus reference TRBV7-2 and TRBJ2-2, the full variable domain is GAGVSQSPSNKVTEKGKDVELRCDPISGHTALYWYRQSLGQGLEFLIYFQGNSAPDKSGLPSDRFSAERTGGSVSTLTIQRTQQEDSAVYLCASSVPPGTSGTTGELFFGEGSRLTVL.